What follows are 8 T cell receptor beta chains derived from one specimen sequenced in a study of long-term antiretroviral therapy in people with HIV. immunoSEQ v3.0 was run at survey level. Using immunoSEQ multiplex PCR, the repertoire was profiled, and TCRdb retains in-frame clones only, with some absent. Among 15,000 to 20,000 clones listed, 79% were seen once. Material: unsorted PBMCs, obtained 2.3 years after starting antiretroviral therapy. These receptor sequences come from a woman aged 40 to 55 with HIV.

The chain is built from TRBV19 and TRBJ2-3, with D possibly TRBD2 on 5 matching bases. CDR1 and CDR2 from the germline V gene are LNHDA and SQIVND (reference sequence). V shed 5 bases and J shed 7 bases, with 16 bases lying between them. The CDR3 extends over 14 amino acids. CDR3 sequence: CASSPVDSRNTQYF. The CDR3 nucleotides are TGTGCCAGTAGTCCTGTGGACTCCAGGAATACGCAGTATTTT.

In this sample, this clone turned up a few times. V gene TRBV4-1 combines with J gene TRBJ1-5; weak D call: TRBD1 (6 bases). This CDR3 spans 13 amino acids. V lost 5 bases, J lost 5 bases, and 10 bases lay in between. Germline loops: CDR1 MGHRA, CDR2 YSYEKL. The CDR3 here is CASSGGGYQPQHF. The CDR3 coding sequence is TGCGCCAGCAGCGGGGGGGGCTATCAGCCCCAGCATTTT.

The V call is TRBV16, the J call TRBJ2-7; maybe TRBD1 (5 bases). Trimming left V 3 bases short and J 3 bases short, with 12 bases between. In germline, CDR1 is KGHSY, CDR2 FQNENV. The CDR3 sequence is 14 residues long. CDR3 loop: CASSQATGYYEQYF. The DNA of the CDR3 is TGTGCCAGCAGCCAGGCTACAGGTTACTACGAGCAGTACTTC.

The rearrangement links TRBV5-8 to TRBJ1-4; D ambiguous. This CDR3 comprises 13 residues. Germline values: CDR1 SGHTS, CDR2 YDEGEE. V dropped 1 base and J dropped 6 bases, with 7 bases sitting between them. The CDR3 sequence is CASSLSAHEKLFF. CDR3 DNA sequence: TGTGCCAGCAGCTTGAGCGCTCATGAAAAACTGTTTTTT.

The chain joins TRBV18 to TRBJ2-5; TRBD2 aligns across 11 bases. The V and J ends lost 3 bases and 3 bases, in that order; junction bases with no gene match: 6. Per germline, CDR1 KGHSH and CDR2 LQKENI. The CDR3 extends over 16 amino acids. CDR3 sequence: CASSPTPGLAEETQYF. CDR3 DNA sequence: TGTGCCAGCTCACCGACTCCGGGACTAGCGGAAGAGACCCAGTACTTC.

The chain is built from TRBV2 and TRBJ2-7; weak D call: TRBD2 (5 bases). Germline V lookup: CDR1 SNHLY, CDR2 FYNNEI. V shed 2 bases and J shed 2 bases, with 16 bases lying between them. This CDR3 comprises 16 residues. CDR3 DNA sequence: TGTGCCAGCAGTGAACCAGTGGGAGTCGGGACCTACGAGCAGTACTTC. It yields the protein CASSEPVGVGTYEQYF.

This clone was found a few times. This chain joins TRBV6-5 and TRBJ1-1; 7 bases line up with TRBD1. Germline values: CDR1 MNHEY, CDR2 SVGAGI. V trimming: 2 bases; J trimming: 5 bases; junction bases outside the gene matches: 8. CDR3 size: 15 residues. The CDR3 nucleotides are TGTGCCAGCAGTTACACAGACAGGGAATGGACTGAAGCTTTCTTT. This translates into CASSYTDREWTEAFF.

The rearrangement uses TRBV9 and TRBJ1-3; D is uncertain. There are 13 residues in the CDR3. Germline-derived CDR1 and CDR2 are SGDLS and YYNGEE. Trimming removed 0 bases from V and 9 bases from J, with 10 bases in between. In DNA, the CDR3 is TGTGCCAGCAGCGTAGGTGGAGGCTCCACCATATATTTT. Translated: CASSVGGGSTIYF.